The clone carrying this T cell receptor beta chain came up many times. Antigen specificity is unknown. Noted time point: sample taken at primary tumor resection. There were 72 donors, all of them untreated patients with early-stage non-small cell lung cancer. Every molecule of TCR cDNA had its own unique molecular identifier. TCRdb reanalysed the 5' RACE reads using MiXCR and keeps one entry per CDR3 protein. This repertoire shows tens of thousands of distinct CDR3 sequences, roughly 5% found once; its top ten account for roughly 10%. The data derive from a study of spatial heterogeneity in lung cancer. Germline CDR1 reads SEHNR; CDR2 reads FQNEAQ (reference sequence). J was trimmed by 0 bases and V by 5 bases; bases with no gene match: 3. This CDR3 region has 15 residues. Study-wide results and caveats: Circulating ubiquitous expanded tumor TCRs were observed more frequently at resection than at follow-up.

The sample consisted of PBMCs, taken at surgery. The chain couples TRBV7-9 to TRBJ2-1; 8 bases are a match to TRBD2. This sequence originates from a male donor with early-stage non-small cell lung cancer. CDR3 sequence reads: CASSQRGSSYNEQFF. CDR3 coding DNA: TGTGCCAGCAGCCAGCGGGGGAGCTCCTACAATGAGCAGTTCTTC.